This T cell receptor (beta chain) derives from a study of blood T cell repertoires in COVID-19. Only in-frame clones appear in the TCRdb table, and some are missing; sequencing was by immunoSEQ multiplex PCR. The sample contains 200,000 to 250,000 clones, approximately 83% of which appear only once. Material for sequencing was PBMCs or T cells enriched from blood (not recorded which). This TCR derives from a woman aged 55-70 years who had recovered from COVID-19.

CDR3 DNA: TGTGCCAGCAGTAATGAGGCACAAGAGACCCAGTACTTC. Its protein product is CASSNEAQETQYF. V is TRBV6-5 and J is TRBJ2-5; D is unresolved. The CDR3 consists of 13 residues. Looked up from germline, CDR1 is MNHEY and CDR2 is SVGAGI. V lost 5 bases and J 2 bases, leaving 9 bases between the germline ends.